The T cell receptor beta chain described here comes from a study of blood T cell repertoires in COVID-19. Overall study: PBMCs, B-cell-depleted T cells, or T cells were the source of the cDNA or gDNA that made up the material.

Methods used by the authors: Cell counts per sample came from amplifying reference gene primers. The method was immunoSEQ multiplex PCR; TCRdb's version includes in-frame clones alone and lacks a portion of them. The V and J calls and clone size were taken over from that table, and D and trimming were inferred from the DNA. The profile covers 250,000 to 350,000 clones, with approximately 90% appearing a single time and about an eighth taken by the ten largest. Sequencing was performed on peripheral blood. The sequence derives from a woman aged 55-70 years with acute or convalescent COVID-19.

The CDR3 coding sequence is TGTGCCAGCAGCGCGCCGCGACAGGGGGCGGCAGATACGCAGTATTTT. Translating gives CASSAPRQGAADTQYF. The rearrangement links TRBV9 to TRBJ2-3; the match to TRBD1 covers 10 bases. The V gene end was trimmed by 3 bases and the J gene end by 4 bases; junction bases not matched to a gene: 8. CDR3 length: 16 residues. Germline V lookup: CDR1 SGDLS, CDR2 YYNGEE.